Listed below are T cell receptor beta chains from one sample, sequenced in a study of blood T cell repertoires in COVID-19. Repertoires were generated with immunoSEQ multiplex PCR, while TCRdb's copy carries only in-frame clones and drops some. This sample has 130,000 or so clones; 79% occur once, and the top ten carry around 5%. The sample consisted of peripheral blood. The receptor source for this set is a woman aged 70-85 years with COVID-19, enrolled during active disease. CDR3s include the opening cysteine and the closing phenylalanine or tryptophan. D genes are given only for firm matches. The size entry is marked missing in some rows and otherwise reads once, few, many or a size class.

TRBJ1-2	-	TRBV7-3	-	TGTGCCAGCAGCTTGCAGGGGAATAGCTATGGCTACACCTTC	CASSLQGNSYGYTF
TRBJ1-5	-	TRBV6-5	-	TGTGCCAGCAGTTCAGGACAGCACAATCAGCCCCAGCATTTT	CASSSGQHNQPQHF
TRBJ1-2	-	TRBV7-9	-	TGTGCCAGCAGCCAACCGGGACAATCGGTTGGCTACACCTTC	CASSQPGQSVGYTF
TRBJ1-4	-	TRBV18	-	TGTGCCAGCTCACCACCGGGGCGCCAGCTTGCAACTAATGAAAAACTGTTTTTT	CASSPPGRQLATNEKLFF
TRBJ1-3	-	TRBV9	TRBD1	TGTGCCAGCAGCGCCGGGACAGGGGGAAACACCATATATTTT	CASSAGTGGNTIYF
TRBJ2-1	few	TRBV19	TRBD1	TGTGCCAGTAGGCGGGGACAGGATCGTTCAGGGGAGCAGTTCTTC	CASRRGQDRSGEQFF
TRBJ1-1	-	TRBV6-5	TRBD1	TGTGCCAGCATCCGGGGACAGGGGAACACTGAAGCTTTCTTT	CASIRGQGNTEAFF
TRBJ1-2	few	TRBV5-4	TRBD1	TGTGCCAGCAGCCCCCCCGGGACAGGGAACTATGGCTACACCTTC	CASSPPGTGNYGYTF
TRBJ2-7	few	TRBV2	-	TGTGCCAGCAGTGTAAGGCAGGGGTACGAGCAGTACTTC	CASSVRQGYEQYF
TRBJ2-7	few	TRBV6-5	TRBD1	TGTGCCAGCAGTTACTATACAGGGGGCGAGCAGTACTTC	CASSYYTGGEQYF